Below, one T cell receptor (beta chain) is given with its context. These data originate in a study of PD-L1 blockade in urothelial cancer. Germline assignment: CDR1 SQVTM and CDR2 ANQGSEA. V was clipped by 4 bases and J by 6 bases, with 14 bases between them. This CDR3 is 13 amino acids long. Using immunoSEQ multiplex PCR, the repertoire was profiled, and TCRdb retains in-frame clones only, with some absent. The repertoire holds tens of thousands of clones, with more than 65% as singletons. This sequence originates from a man aged 65-85 years with urothelial cancer. The chain has TRBV29-1 and TRBJ2-3, with D maybe TRBD1 (5 bases). The sample in question was PBMCs, obtained around atezolizumab (anti-PD-L1) treatment. In DNA form, the CDR3 reads TGCAGCGTTGTCCTGGGGCAGGACGATACGCAGTATTTT. Translating gives CSVVLGQDDTQYF.